Presented here are 11 T cell receptor beta chains from one specimen sequenced in a study of PD-L1 blockade in urothelial cancer (dated by TCRdb to 2016 to 2017). The time point label on this specimen signifies: pretreatment peripheral blood. Libraries were made using the immunoSEQ multiplex PCR assay. This immuneACCESS table, as held by TCRdb, lists in-frame sequences with V and J called but not all clones. Of the missing ones, under half trace to an unresolved V gene in checked studies; the others have no known cause. This sample holds about 87,000 clones; around 89% were observed only once. 0.85% to 1% of the sample lies in the top ten. Sample: PBMCs, taken around atezolizumab (anti-PD-L1) treatment. These receptors were taken from a woman older than 75 with urothelial cancer.

This chain joins TRBV5-1 and TRBJ1-4; the match to TRBD1 covers 8 bases. In germline, CDR1 is SGHRS, CDR2 YFSETQ. The CDR3 consists of 15 residues. Trimming at V came to 4 bases and at J to 8 bases, leaving 10 bases not matched to a gene. CDR3 in amino acids: CASSAGGGGSEKLFF. The CDR3 nucleotides read TGCGCCAGCAGCGCAGGGGGCGGGGGTTCCGAAAAACTGTTTTTT.

The chain employs TRBV7-9 and TRBJ2-7, with TRBD2 identical over 16 bases. CDR1 is SEHNR and CDR2 is FQNEAQ in the germline V gene (reference sequence). V lost 2 bases and J lost 1; bases outside the gene matches: 5. The CDR3 sequence is 18 residues long. The CDR3 DNA follows: TGTGCCAGCAGCTTAAGGGGACTAGCGGGAGGGCCTTCCTACGAGCAGTACTTC. Amino acid sequence: CASSLRGLAGGPSYEQYF.

The J gene is TRBJ2-1, the V gene TRBV7-8; 8 nucleotides agree with TRBD2. The CDR3 is 15 amino acids. The J segment lost 8 bases and the V segment lost 5 bases, leaving 11 bases of the junction unmatched. CDR1 and CDR2 from the germline V gene are SGHVS and FQNEAQ. CDR3 coding DNA: TGTGCCAGCAGCCTCAGCGGGGGCAAGCAATATGAGCAGTTCTTC. Protein: CASSLSGGKQYEQFF.

The J gene is TRBJ2-7, the V gene TRBV7-9; the D gene is possibly TRBD1 (6 bases). The CDR3 length is 14 residues. V was cut by 5 bases and J by 0 bases, with 11 bases left in between. CDR1 SEHNR and CDR2 FQNEAQ come from the germline V gene (reference sequence). As DNA, the CDR3 is TGTGCCAGCAGCGGGGACACGTACTCCTACGAGCAGTACTTC. It is translated as CASSGDTYSYEQYF.

The J gene is TRBJ2-5, the V gene TRBV5-1, with D possibly TRBD2 on 6 matching bases. CDR3 length: 14 amino acids. Per the germline V gene, CDR1 is SGHRS and CDR2 is YFSETQ. Trimming shortened V by 0 bases and J by 5 bases, and 11 bases separated the two germline ends. CDR3 region: CASSLGGERETQYF. The DNA for the CDR3 is TGCGCCAGCAGCTTGGGGGGGGAGCGGGAGACCCAGTACTTC.

This chain joins TRBV2 and TRBJ2-1, with TRBD2 identical over 8 bases. From germline, CDR1 is SNHLY and CDR2 FYNNEI. CDR3 length: 17 amino acids. J gave up 2 bases and V 8 bases, and 14 bases lay outside the gene matches. CDR3 DNA: TGTGCCAGCCTGACTAGCGTGGAGTTTTGGGCCTACAATGAGCAGTTCTTC. As protein: CASLTSVEFWAYNEQFF. Together with reference TRBV2 and TRBJ2-1, the CDR3 gives the full variable domain: EPEVTQTPSHQVTQMGQEVILRCVPISNHLYFYWYRQILGQKVEFLVSFYNNEISEKSEIFDDQFSVERPDGSNFTLKIRSTKLEDSAMYFCASLTSVEFWAYNEQFFGPGTRLTVL.

This chain uses TRBV2 with TRBJ1-2; D gene uncertain. The CDR3 consists of 11 residues. The germline V and J ends were trimmed by 5 bases and 7 bases, with 8 bases remaining between them. The V gene's germline CDR1 is SNHLY and CDR2 FYNNEI. The DNA of the CDR3 is TGTGCCAGCAGTCCTTGGGCTGGCTACACCTTC. This gives the protein CASSPWAGYTF.

This clone has just one count. The chain couples TRBV11-3 to TRBJ1-1, with unresolved D. The V gene lost 5 bases and the J gene lost 2 bases, with 9 bases spanning the gap. The germline V gene encodes CDR1 SGHNT and CDR2 YENEEA. The CDR3 length is 13 residues. Written as DNA, the CDR3 is TGTGCCAGCAGCACAGAGCCCAACACTGAAGCTTTCTTT. This gives the protein CASSTEPNTEAFF. Drawing the rest from reference TRBV11-3 and TRBJ1-1, the complete variable domain is EAGVVQSPRYKIIEKKQPVAFWCNPISGHNTLYWYLQNLGQGPELLIRYENEEAVDDSQLPKDRFSAERLKGVDSTLKIQPAELGDSAVYLCASSTEPNTEAFFGQGTRLTVV.

This chain connects TRBV7-7 to TRBJ2-3; 9 positions match TRBD2. The germline V gene encodes CDR1 SSHAT and CDR2 FNYEAQ (reference sequence). Unmatched junction bases numbered 3, after V lost 1 base and J lost 4 bases. The CDR3 spans 15 residues. CDR3 coding DNA: TGTGCCAGCAGCTTAGGACTAGCGGCCTCAGATACGCAGTATTTT. Its translation is CASSLGLAASDTQYF.

This clone was seen a few times. This chain connects TRBV6-5 to TRBJ2-5; D not resolved. The germline V and J ends were trimmed by 5 bases and 1 base, with 11 bases remaining between them. The CDR3 has 14 residues. The V gene's germline CDR1 is MNHEY and CDR2 SVGAGI. CDR3 in amino acids: CASSTWARQETQYF. CDR3 nucleotide sequence: TGTGCCAGCAGTACCTGGGCCCGCCAAGAGACCCAGTACTTC.

V and J are TRBV28 and TRBJ2-7, with D maybe TRBD2 (6 bases). CDR1 MDHEN and CDR2 SYDVKM come from the germline V gene. CDR3 length: 14 amino acids. The ends were cut back, 2 bases at V and 3 bases at J, with 11 bases in the middle. For the CDR3, the DNA is TGTGCCAGCAGTTTAGTGACTAGTCTCTACGAGCAGTACTTC. It yields the protein CASSLVTSLYEQYF.